One T cell receptor beta chain is described in this entry. What this receptor recognizes is not known. No base quality values were provided; no much bigger clone lies one nucleotide off. This entry is derived from a study of beta chain features in type 1 diabetes (dated by TCRdb to about 2018). Broadly, across the study: Mean age, gender distribution, total cell number and subset yield were not different between patients and healthy donors. Across all samples, 90 million to 130 million sorted cells were examined, and cell number per subset correlated strongly with RNA yield. In the study, TCRB repertoires of sorted circulating CD4+ T cell subsets from recently diagnosed type 1 diabetes patients were compared with those of matched healthy donors. Regulatory and stem cell-like memory subsets were isolated from only 8 patients and roughly eight healthy donors, whereas naive and central memory subsets came from all 30 or so donors.

What the research found in general, with its limitations: Sequencing cDNA rather than genomic DNA could over-represent highly expressing activated cells, although activation and CD3 levels did not differ between groups. Type 1 diabetes patients showed a moderate but significant shortening of TCRB CDR3 length in all four CD4+ subsets. PCR might favor shorter templates, but patient and control samples were amplified and corrected together, so any skew would affect both groups equally. Only small numbers of individuals were included in the HLA sub-analyses, which left unresolved whether HLA type had any influence on TCRB rearrangement. Naive, central memory and regulatory TCRB repertoires appeared more similar among patients than among healthy donors. Patients with type 1 diabetes made fewer insertions and deleted more nucleotides at VDJ recombination sites, implying thymic rearrangement abnormalities.

Each donor gave one peripheral blood draw, about 110 mL on average, collected into heparinised tubes. A BD FACSAria II was used to sort naive, central memory, regulatory and stem cell-like memory CD4+ T cells with a panel that included CD45RO, CCR7, CD25, CD127, CD95 and CD27. Purity was above 98% for every sorted population. PBMCs were isolated right away by Lymphoprep density gradient centrifugation and were stained directly, without culture. So that batch effects would be minimized, each experiment stained and sorted samples in pairs, pairing one healthy donor with one patient. The CDR3, cysteine through phenylalanine, is 16 amino acids long. Only CDR3 DNA remains: 48 bases, in frame from the first base. V was cut back by 0 bases and J by 2 bases, leaving a gap of 13 bases between them. As encoded in the germline V gene, CDR1 is MDHEN while CDR2 is SYDVKM. The entire amount of isolated RNA was reverse transcribed using the High Capacity cDNA Reverse Transcription Kit, so the sequenced TCRB transcripts were expressed ones. Deep immunoSEQ sequencing was performed on naive, central memory and regulatory T cell samples, with an average of about 4 million total reads per sample. Sorted cells were lysed in RLT buffer, and RNA was extracted using DNase-treated RNeasy Micro or Mini kits according to cell number. Each cell subset was processed separately to prevent cross-contamination, with patient and healthy donor samples processed together. Using the immunoSEQ multiplex PCR, TCRB sequences were amplified from cDNA into 87-bp fragments spanning the CDR3 region. The amplicons were sequenced using the Illumina HiSeq platform. The authors' analysis ran thus. Synthetic template baselines were used to correct PCR bias computationally, reads within Hamming distance 2 were collapsed together, and singletons that could not be merged were discarded. Reads were aligned against IMGT so that V, D and J genes, CDR3 length and insertions or deletions at six rearrangement sites could be assigned. Clonotype counts were normalized to sorted cell number within each subset before computing true diversity and Gini coefficients with the tcR R package. Repertoire sharing was quantified using the overlap coefficient calculated on TCRB nucleotide sequences. The table comes from immuneACCESS by way of TCRdb, which keeps in-frame sequences with V and J called. Part of the clones is missing from these tables; in studies checked, under half for an unresolved V gene and the rest for unknown reasons. For V, J and clone size, that table is used; D and trimming come from the DNA. This sample is represented by about 160,000 clones; over 6% of them were singletons. 0.5% of the sample comes from the top ten.

The source of this sequence is a man aged 18 to 30 with type 1 diabetes. The rearranged segments are TRBV28 and TRBJ2-5, with TRBD1 as a weak D call on 6 bases. Source material: central memory CD4+ T cells from blood. Read as DNA, the sequence is TGTGCCAGCAGTTTATGGTTTGGGGGCGTTCAAGAGACCCAGTACTTC. Its product reads: CASSLWFGGVQETQYF.